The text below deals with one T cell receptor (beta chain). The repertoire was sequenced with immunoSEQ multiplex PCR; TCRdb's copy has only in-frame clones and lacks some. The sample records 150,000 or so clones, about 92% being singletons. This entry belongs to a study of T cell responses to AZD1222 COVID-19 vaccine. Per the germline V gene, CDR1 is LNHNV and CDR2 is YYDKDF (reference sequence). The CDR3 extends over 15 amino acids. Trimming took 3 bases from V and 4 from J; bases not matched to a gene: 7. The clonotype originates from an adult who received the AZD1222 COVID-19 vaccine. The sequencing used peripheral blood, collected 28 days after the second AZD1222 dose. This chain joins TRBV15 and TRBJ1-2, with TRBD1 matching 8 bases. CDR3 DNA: TGTGCCACCAGCAGTTACAGGGGGAAGGGCTATGGCTACACCTTC. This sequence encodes CATSSYRGKGYGYTF.